Shown below are 2 T cell receptor beta chains from a single sample sequenced in a study of PD-L1 blockade in urothelial cancer. The time point: pretreatment peripheral blood. TCRdb's copy holds only in-frame clones and misses some; the assay was immunoSEQ multiplex PCR. In the table there are tens of thousands of clones, around 80% of which are singletons. Sequences were derived from PBMCs, sampled around atezolizumab (anti-PD-L1) treatment. The receptor source for this set is a man between 70 and 80 years old with urothelial cancer.

In nucleotides, the CDR3 is TGTGCCAGCAGAAGGCAGGTTAGCACAGATACGCAGTATTTT. The encoded protein is CASRRQVSTDTQYF. This chain joins TRBV27 and TRBJ2-3; D is uncertain. The V gene lost 6 bases and the J gene lost 0 bases, with 10 bases spanning the gap. CDR3 length: 14 residues. The V gene's germline CDR1 is MNHEY and CDR2 SMNVEV (reference sequence).

The chain couples TRBV21-1 to TRBJ2-4; TRBD1 was called by the table and not checked on the DNA. TRBV21-1 is a pseudogene locus. The CDR3 totals 17 residues. The CDR3 coding sequence is TGTGCCAGCAGCACGCCTGACAGATTTATAGCCAAAAACATTCAGTACTTC. It yields the protein CASSTPDRFIAKNIQYF.